Below are 29 T cell receptor beta chains sequenced from a single sample in a study of T cell repertoires in aging, cancer and after chemotherapy. Peripheral blood genomic DNA, not sorted cells or RNA, was the template. Rearranged V-D-J TRB sequences were amplified with a mixed TRB-A/B primer pool. TCRdb re-called the multiplex PCR reads with MiXCR, one entry per CDR3 protein. The sample holds 10,000 to 13,000 distinct CDR3 sequences, over 25% seen once. Sequencing was carried out using blood. The receptors shown here come from a human donor in good health.

This clonotype was seen just once. V gene TRBV7-2 combines with J gene TRBJ1-3; D remains ambiguous. The V end was cut by 5 bases, the J end by 4 bases, with 18 bases between. CDR3 length: 16 residues. From germline, CDR1 is SGHTA and CDR2 FQGNSA. Here the CDR3 reads CASSPSYTAWGNTIYF. DNA of the CDR3: TGTGCCAGCAGCCCATCGTACACGGCATGGGGAAACACCATATATTTT.

This clonotype was seen a few times. The genes are TRBV10-1 and TRBJ1-2; D is uncertain. V lost 9 bases and J lost 7, with 6 bases in between. The germline CDR1 and CDR2 sequences are WNHNN and SYGVQD (reference sequence). The CDR3 sequence is 9 residues long. CDR3 nucleotide sequence: TGCGCCAGTTGTGGTGGCTACACCTTC. Translation gives CASCGGYTF.

The chain has TRBV6-1 and TRBJ2-1, with 10 nucleotides matching TRBD2. Trimming cost V 4 bases and J 0 bases; bases outside gene matches: 0. The V gene's germline CDR1 is MNHNS and CDR2 SASEGT. The CDR3 is made up of 15 amino acids. The CDR3 spells CASSGTSGSYNEQFF. CDR3 in DNA: TGTGCCAGCAGTGGGACTAGCGGCTCCTACAATGAGCAGTTCTTC.

The chain carries TRBV11-3 and TRBJ2-1; weak D call: TRBD2 (6 bases). V was cut by 4 bases and J by 0 bases, with 28 bases left in between. The germline V gene encodes CDR1 SGHNT and CDR2 YENEEA. The CDR3 totals 21 residues. The DNA of the CDR3 is TGTGCCAGCAGCTCATGGACTATCATCCCGATCAGGCGAGACTCCTACAATGAGCAGTTCTTC. Amino acids: CASSSWTIIPIRRDSYNEQFF.

This sequence joins TRBV6-5 and TRBJ2-2; 7 positions agree with TRBD2. V lost 6 bases, J lost 5 bases, and 9 bases stayed unmatched. The CDR3 sequence is 15 residues long. CDR1 MNHEY and CDR2 SVGAGI come from the germline V gene. CDR3 sequence (DNA): TGTGCCAGCAGAAACCGGGACTACCAGACCGGGGAGCTGTTTTTT. Residues: CASRNRDYQTGELFF.

The V gene is TRBV7-2, the J gene TRBJ1-1; 8 bases fit TRBD1. Trimming at V came to 3 bases and at J to 1 base, leaving 1 base not matched to a gene. This CDR3 spans 14 amino acids. CDR1 is SGHTA and CDR2 is FQGNSA in the germline V gene. CDR3 nucleotide sequence: TGTGCCAGCAGCTTCAGGGGGCGGAACACTGAAGCTTTCTTT. This encodes CASSFRGRNTEAFF.

This clonotype was seen a handful of times. V usage is TRBV6-6 and J usage is TRBJ1-5; D possibly corresponds to TRBD1 (5 bases). The V gene's germline CDR1 is MNHNY and CDR2 SVGAGI (reference sequence). The CDR3 has 14 amino acids. V lost 4 bases to trimming and J lost 2 bases, with 9 bases between them. The CDR3 bases are TGTGCCAGCAGTTGGGGGGGGGGCAATCAGCCCCAGCATTTT. As protein: CASSWGGGNQPQHF.

This clonotype has only one observation. The chain couples TRBV7-9 to TRBJ2-7; 9 nucleotides agree with TRBD2. Trimming removed 1 base from V and 6 bases from J; junction bases left unmatched: 7. Germline V gene lookup returns CDR1 SEHNR and CDR2 FQNEAQ (reference sequence). There are 15 residues in the CDR3. CDR3 protein: CASSLGREGVAEQYF. For the CDR3, the DNA is TGTGCCAGCAGCTTAGGGCGGGAGGGGGTAGCCGAGCAGTACTTC.

This clonotype occurred a few times. The genes are TRBV5-6 and TRBJ1-2; 9 bases map to TRBD1. Germline V gene sequence: CDR1 SGHDT, CDR2 YYEEEE. CDR3 length equals 14 residues. The junction had 1 base not matched to a gene; V was cut back by 3 bases and J by 1 base. CDR3 DNA: TGTGCCAGCAGCTGGGGACAGGGTAACTATGGCTACACCTTC. This codes for CASSWGQGNYGYTF.

This clonotype is medium-sized by share. This chain joins TRBV11-3 and TRBJ2-5; 7 bases map to TRBD1. CDR3 size: 16 residues. Losses at the gene ends were 4 bases for V and 2 bases for J; bases not matched to a gene: 10. Per germline, CDR1 SGHNT and CDR2 YENEEA. CDR3 amino acids: CASSSRQGRRQETQYF. The CDR3 coding sequence is TGTGCCAGCAGCTCTCGACAGGGTAGGCGGCAAGAGACCCAGTACTTC. Variable domain in full (rest from reference TRBV11-3 and TRBJ2-5): EAGVVQSPRYKIIEKKQPVAFWCNPISGHNTLYWYLQNLGQGPELLIRYENEEAVDDSQLPKDRFSAERLKGVDSTLKIQPAELGDSAVYLCASSSRQGRRQETQYFGPGTRLLVL.

This clonotype was counted a few times. The chain uses TRBV30 and TRBJ2-2, with D perhaps matching TRBD2 (6 bases). The CDR3 extends over 14 amino acids. The V and J ends lost 1 base and 2 bases respectively, with 8 bases between them. Per the germline V gene, CDR1 is GTSNPN and CDR2 is SVGIG (reference sequence). The CDR3 loop is CAWSGGVNTGELFF. CDR3 sequence (DNA): TGTGCCTGGAGTGGGGGGGTAAACACCGGGGAGCTGTTTTTT.

V gene TRBV19 combines with J gene TRBJ1-5; D call uncertain. Trimming removed 5 bases from V and 4 bases from J, with 12 bases in between. CDR1 LNHDA and CDR2 SQIVND come from the germline V gene (reference sequence). There are 14 residues in the CDR3. The CDR3 reads CASSWEGMNQPQHF. CDR3 DNA: TGTGCCAGTAGTTGGGAAGGTATGAATCAGCCCCAGCATTTT. Variable domain in full (rest from reference TRBV19 and TRBJ1-5): DGGITQSPKYLFRKEGQNVTLSCEQNLNHDAMYWYRQDPGQGLRLIYYSQIVNDFQKGDIAEGYSVSREKKESFPLTVTSAQKNPTAFYLCASSWEGMNQPQHFGDGTRLSIL.

The gene calls are TRBV27 and TRBJ2-3; TRBD1 or TRBD2 may be the D gene (6 bases each). Germline lookup yields CDR1 MNHEY and CDR2 SMNVEV (reference sequence). V gave up 6 bases and J gave up 0 bases, with 13 bases separating them. CDR3 length: 15 residues. The CDR3: CASRRGEASTDTQYF. Here the CDR3 DNA reads TGTGCCAGCAGAAGGGGGGAAGCCAGCACAGATACGCAGTATTTT.

The genes are TRBV29-1 and TRBJ2-3, with 8 bases lining up with TRBD2. CDR1 is SQVTM and CDR2 is ANQGSEA in the germline V gene. V shed 3 bases and J 1 base; nucleotides not matched to a gene: 3. The CDR3 is 14 amino acids. The CDR3 DNA follows: TGCAGCGTTGATCTAGCGGGCGGCACAGATACGCAGTATTTT. It translates to CSVDLAGGTDTQYF.

The V and J genes are TRBV30 and TRBJ1-5; D uncertain. Germline lookup yields CDR1 GTSNPN and CDR2 SVGIG (reference sequence). The CDR3 totals 15 residues. Trimming left V 0 bases short and J 1 base short, with 10 bases between. The CDR3 reads CAWSVSGISNQPQHF. The CDR3 bases are TGTGCCTGGAGTGTATCGGGTATCAGCAATCAGCCCCAGCATTTT.

There are a few counts of this clonotype. The V gene is TRBV12-3 or TRBV12-4, the J gene TRBJ1-2, with D hard to call. The CDR3 is 14 residues long. V was shortened by 7 bases and J by 2 bases, with 14 bases between the two germline ends. CDR3 amino acids: CASTPNNLNYGYTF. CDR3 in DNA: TGTGCCAGCACCCCCAACAATTTGAACTATGGCTACACCTTC.

This clonotype is deemed medium-sized (0.01 to 0.1%). The rearrangement links TRBV19 to TRBJ2-2, with 10 bases matching TRBD2. The germline gives CDR1 LNHDA, CDR2 SQIVND (reference sequence). V lost 7 bases to trimming and J lost 7 bases; unmatched junction nucleotides: 15. This CDR3 is 17 amino acids long. This chain's CDR3 is CASKRAGGPLFVGELFF. CDR3 coding DNA: TGTGCCAGTAAGAGAGCGGGAGGGCCTCTATTTGTCGGGGAGCTGTTTTTT.

This chain joins TRBV11-2 and TRBJ2-1; TRBD1 matches at 10 bases. There are 15 residues in the CDR3. Looked up from germline, CDR1 is SGHAT and CDR2 is FQNNGV. V shed 4 bases, J shed 1 base, and the junction held 1 base outside the gene matches. In nucleotides, the CDR3 is TGTGCCAGCAGCTGGGGACAGGGGTCCTACAATGAGCAGTTCTTC. Its protein is CASSWGQGSYNEQFF.

This clonotype occurred a few times. This sequence joins TRBV6-5 and TRBJ1-3; the D is unclear. The CDR3 loop spans 11 amino acids. Trimming took off 6 bases at V and 4 bases at J, with 4 bases between the two ends. Germline values: CDR1 MNHEY, CDR2 SVGAGI. CDR3 sequence reads: CASSQGNTIYF. Here the CDR3 DNA reads TGTGCCAGCAGCCAGGGAAACACCATATATTTT.

The CDR3 sequence: CATSREPSLAGGSEQFF. The CDR3 DNA reads as TGTGCCACCAGCAGAGAACCCTCGCTAGCGGGAGGGAGTGAGCAGTTCTTC. The chain employs TRBV15 and TRBJ2-1, with 12 nucleotides matching TRBD2. J lost 9 bases, V lost 0 bases, and 9 bases had no gene match. The CDR3 is 17 residues long. Germline V gives CDR1 LNHNV, CDR2 YYDKDF (reference sequence).

This sequence joins TRBV27 and TRBJ2-1, with 7 bases fitting TRBD1. Germline V gene sequence: CDR1 MNHEY, CDR2 SMNVEV (reference sequence). The CDR3 contains 17 residues. With 1 base clipped from V and 3 bases from J, the junction kept 9 bases outside the gene matches. CDR3 loop: CASSLWRQGVVYNEQFF. The DNA of the CDR3 is TGTGCCAGCAGTTTATGGAGGCAGGGGGTTGTCTACAATGAGCAGTTCTTC.

The chain recombines TRBV27 with TRBJ2-1; 8 bases match TRBD2. The CDR3 loop spans 14 amino acids. Germline CDR1 is MNHEY and CDR2 is SMNVEV (reference sequence). Unmatched junction bases numbered 7, after V lost 7 bases and J lost 5 bases. The DNA for the CDR3 is TGTGCCAGCAAAGAGAACGGGAGGGACAATGAGCAGTTCTTC. Translating it yields CASKENGRDNEQFF.

The chain carries TRBV19 and TRBJ1-1, with 8 bases that match TRBD1. The V gene's germline CDR1 is LNHDA and CDR2 SQIVND (reference sequence). The length of the CDR3 is 12 residues. The ends lost 3 bases at V and 11 bases at J; junction bases unmatched: 5. CDR3 DNA sequence: TGTGCCAGTAGTATCCCAGGGGGCGAGGCTTTCTTT. Its protein is CASSIPGGEAFF.

The chain recombines TRBV6-6 with TRBJ1-5; unclear D gene. The length of the CDR3 is 14 residues. Germline V lookup: CDR1 MNHNY, CDR2 SVGAGI (reference sequence). The ends were cut back, 0 bases at V and 6 bases at J, with 9 bases in the middle. This chain's CDR3 is CASSYSILSQPQHF. The CDR3 nucleotides read TGTGCCAGCAGTTACTCGATTCTTTCTCAGCCCCAGCATTTT.

CDR3 residues: CASSSRRQGDTQYF. Written as DNA, the CDR3 is TGTGCCAGCAGCTCCCGAAGGCAGGGAGATACGCAGTATTTT. The chain has TRBV7-9 and TRBJ2-3; D is perhaps TRBD1 (5 bases). Trimming removed 4 bases at V and 5 bases at J, with 13 bases between. The CDR3 has 14 amino acids. Germline V gene lookup returns CDR1 SEHNR and CDR2 FQNEAQ (reference sequence). Based on the CDR3 plus reference TRBV7-9 and TRBJ2-3, the full variable domain is DTGVSQNPRHKITKRGQNVTFRCDPISEHNRLYWYRQTLGQGPEFLTYFQNEAQLEKSRLLSDRFSAERPKGSFSTLEIQRTEQGDSAMYLCASSSRRQGDTQYFGPGTRLTVL.

The chain recombines TRBV28 with TRBJ1-1; unclear D gene. V lost 2 bases and J 2 bases, leaving 6 bases between the germline ends. Germline lookup yields CDR1 MDHEN and CDR2 SYDVKM. CDR3 length: 13 residues. The CDR3 loop reads CASSLNKNTEAFF. CDR3 sequence (DNA): TGTGCCAGCAGTTTAAATAAAAACACTGAAGCTTTCTTT.

This clonotype is termed medium-sized. The chain employs TRBV29-1 and TRBJ1-1; tentative D call: TRBD1 (5 bases). From germline, CDR1 is SQVTM and CDR2 ANQGSEA. V dropped 8 bases and J dropped 6 bases, with 19 bases sitting between them. The CDR3 runs to 13 residues. The CDR3 spells CSIRGTIDAEAFF. CDR3 nucleotides: TGCAGCATCCGGGGGACTATCGACGCTGAAGCTTTCTTT. The entire variable domain, with the rest obtained from reference TRBV29-1 and TRBJ1-1, is as follows: SAVISQKPSRDICQRGTSLTIQCQVDSQVTMMFWYRQQPGQSLTLIATANQGSEATYESGFVIDKFPISRPNLTFSTLTVSNMSPEDSSIYLCSIRGTIDAEAFFGQGTRLTVV.

V and J are TRBV27 and TRBJ1-4, with D tentatively TRBD1 (5 bases). There are 16 residues in the CDR3. Looked up from germline, CDR1 is MNHEY and CDR2 is SMNVEV (reference sequence). V was shortened by 5 bases and J by 5 bases, with 18 bases between the two germline ends. CDR3 amino acids: CASSPRAGEMNEKLFF. The CDR3 region has the DNA TGTGCCAGCAGTCCACGCGCGGGGGAGATGAATGAAAAACTGTTTTTT.

CDR3 residues: CASSGKGGSSQPQHF. Written as DNA, the CDR3 is TGTGCCAGCAGCGGGAAAGGAGGATCAAGTCAGCCCCAGCATTTT. The chain is built from TRBV28 and TRBJ1-5; unclear D gene. This CDR3 has 15 residues. V dropped 6 bases and J dropped 6 bases, with 18 bases sitting between them. CDR1 is MDHEN and CDR2 is SYDVKM in the germline V gene.